This T cell receptor (beta chain) was recovered during a study of spatial heterogeneity in lung cancer. The wider study: The library had UMIs, and each TCR and UMI pair averaged more than ten raw reads.

In this sample, this clonotype turned up a few times. Its antigen is not known. The V and J ends lost 1 base and 3 bases, in that order; junction bases with no gene match: 6. Germline V gene data show CDR1 as SEHNR and CDR2 as FQNEAQ (reference sequence). The CDR3 runs 15 residues. Findings of the study overall: Among blood samples, ubiquitous expanded tumor TCRs appeared more at resection than at follow-up.

Indicated time point: sample taken at primary tumor resection. Extraction of whole RNA from tumor, nontumor lung or frozen PBMC preceded unsorted sequencing. Samples were obtained from around 73 donors, all untreated early-stage non-small cell lung cancer patients. Each TCR cDNA molecule bore a unique molecular identifier. TCRdb re-derived calls from the 5' RACE reads in MiXCR, one entry per CDR3 protein. The sample carries over 2,500 distinct CDR3 sequences, around 41% recorded once. This TCR was recovered from a male donor with early-stage non-small cell lung cancer. The sequences come from PBMCs, collected at surgery. The chain is built from TRBV7-9 and TRBJ2-7; 7 bases are shared with TRBD1. CDR3 in amino acids: CASSLEGQPFYEQYF. In DNA form, the CDR3 reads TGTGCCAGCAGCTTAGAGGGACAGCCTTTCTACGAGCAGTACTTC.